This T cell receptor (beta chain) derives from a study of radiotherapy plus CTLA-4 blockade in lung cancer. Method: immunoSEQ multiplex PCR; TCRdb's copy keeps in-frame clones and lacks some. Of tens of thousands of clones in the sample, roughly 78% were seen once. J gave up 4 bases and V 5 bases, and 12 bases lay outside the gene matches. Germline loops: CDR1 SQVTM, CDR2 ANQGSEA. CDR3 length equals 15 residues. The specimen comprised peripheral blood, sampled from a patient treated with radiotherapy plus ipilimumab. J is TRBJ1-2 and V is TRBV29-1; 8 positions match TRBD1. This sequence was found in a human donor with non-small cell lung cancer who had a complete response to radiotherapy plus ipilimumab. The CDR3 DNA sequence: TGCAGCGTTACTGCGTCTGGACAGGGAGGCTATGGCTACACCTTC. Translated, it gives CSVTASGQGGYGYTF.